These 11 T cell receptor beta chains were all obtained from the same sample, sequenced in a study of Tregs in tolerant kidney transplant recipients. TCRdb's copy holds only in-frame clones and misses some; the assay was immunoSEQ multiplex PCR. The repertoire consists of some 64,000 clones, with roughly 98% occurring once and the leading ten covering around 0.34%. Sample: Tregs from blood, taken before the transplant. These TCRs come from a human donor who received a combined kidney and bone marrow transplant.

The count of this clone is one. The gene calls are TRBV6-1 and TRBJ1-2, with 8 bases identical to TRBD1. The CDR3 has 16 amino acids. V lost 4 bases, J lost 2 bases, and 9 bases stayed unmatched. Germline CDR1 reads MNHNS; CDR2 reads SASEGT. The CDR3, as DNA: TGTGCCAGCAGTGGTAGGACAGGGCATCCCAACTATGGCTACACCTTC. The encoded protein is CASSGRTGHPNYGYTF.

The chain recombines TRBV5-1 with TRBJ2-1; D is possibly TRBD2 (5 bases). The germline gives CDR1 SGHRS, CDR2 YFSETQ. CDR3 length equals 13 residues. V lost 2 bases and J lost 7, with 10 bases in between. The CDR3 reads CASSLGGQNEQFF. CDR3 DNA sequence: TGCGCCAGCAGCTTAGGCGGGCAGAATGAGCAGTTCTTC.

V gene TRBV7-2 combines with J gene TRBJ2-1; 14 positions match TRBD2. Looked up from germline, CDR1 is SGHTA and CDR2 is FQGNSA. V gave up 4 bases and J gave up 12 bases; unmatched junction bases: 11. This CDR3 is built from 16 residues. The CDR3 nucleotides are TGTGCCAGCAGCTCTCCCGGGACTAGCGGGAGTGCTGGGCAGTTCTTC. It codes for CASSSPGTSGSAGQFF.

This chain connects TRBV7-3 to TRBJ2-5; weak D call: TRBD2 (6 bases). CDR3 length equals 15 residues. In germline, CDR1 is SGHTA, CDR2 FQGTGA. Trimming removed 2 bases from V and 5 bases from J, with 15 bases in between. The CDR3 reads CASSLHGSRTETQYF. The CDR3 DNA reads TGTGCCAGCAGCTTACACGGGAGTAGAACGGAGACCCAGTACTTC. Together with reference TRBV7-3 and TRBJ2-5, the CDR3 gives the full variable domain: GAGVSQTPSNKVTEKGKYVELRCDPISGHTALYWYRQSLGQGPEFLIYFQGTGAADDSGLPNDRFFAVRPEGSVSTLKIQRTERGDSAVYLCASSLHGSRTETQYFGPGTRLLVL.

This clone was detected once. The chain carries TRBV10-3 and TRBJ1-4; no clear D. Trimming cost V 4 bases and J 8 bases, with 11 bases left between them. Per germline, CDR1 ENHRY and CDR2 SYGVKD. This CDR3 has 13 amino acids. CDR3 in amino acids: CAISARGSEKLFF. Written as DNA, the CDR3 is TGTGCCATCAGTGCCCGGGGTAGCGAAAAACTGTTTTTT.

The J gene is TRBJ1-2, the V gene TRBV5-1, with D unresolved. The length of the CDR3 is 14 residues. From germline, CDR1 is SGHRS and CDR2 YFSETQ. Trimming removed 10 bases from V and 6 bases from J, with 22 bases in between. This CDR3 is CASSRKEGADGYTF. As DNA, the CDR3 is TGCGCCTCCAGCAGGAAGGAAGGAGCGGATGGCTACACCTTC.

This chain connects TRBV28 to TRBJ2-3, with D maybe TRBD2 (6 bases). The ends were cut back, 3 bases at V and 4 bases at J, with 11 bases in the middle. Germline V CDR1 and CDR2: MDHEN, SYDVKM. The CDR3 spans 14 residues. The CDR3 DNA reads TGTGCCAGCAGTTTCGGTAGGAGGGCAGATACGCAGTATTTT. Translating it yields CASSFGRRADTQYF.

The rearrangement joins TRBV4-1 to TRBJ2-1; 8 bases are shared with TRBD2. CDR1 and CDR2 (germline): MGHRA, YSYEKL. This CDR3 is built from 16 residues. V lost 3 bases to trimming and J lost 10 bases; unmatched junction nucleotides: 14. CDR3 bases: TGCGCCAGCAGCCAGACGGGGGCTAGCGGGTGGAGAGAGCAGTTCTTC. As protein: CASSQTGASGWREQFF.

This chain links TRBV20-1 with TRBJ1-2, with D unclear. This CDR3 has 11 residues. Trimming took 3 bases from V and 4 from J, leaving 6 bases between them. The germline V gene has CDR1 DFQATT and CDR2 SNEGSKA (reference sequence). The CDR3 coding sequence is TGCAGTGCTAGGTCCAGCTATGGCTACACCTTC. As protein: CSARSSYGYTF.

This rearrangement joins TRBV7-2 to TRBJ1-3, with 7 bases identical to TRBD1. Trimming took 0 bases from V and 1 from J; bases not matched to a gene: 0. The germline V gene has CDR1 SGHTA and CDR2 FQGNSA. This CDR3 spans 15 amino acids. The CDR3 nucleotides are TGTGCCAGCAGCTTAGCCAGGGGGTCTGGAAACACCATATATTTT. Amino acid sequence: CASSLARGSGNTIYF.

The chain is built from TRBV5-1 and TRBJ2-1; 7 bases agree with TRBD1. V lost 3 bases and J lost 2; bases outside the gene matches: 2. The V gene's germline CDR1 is SGHRS and CDR2 YFSETQ. This CDR3 contains 14 residues. CDR3 sequence (DNA): TGCGCCAGCAGCTGGGGACAGCCCTACAATGAGCAGTTCTTC. Its protein is CASSWGQPYNEQFF.